This entry lists 2 T cell receptor beta chains sequenced from one sample in a study of T-cell memory formation after mild COVID-19. Each CDR3 protein is one row after TCRdb ran MiXCR on the 5' RACE reads. The table has over 150,000 distinct CDR3 sequences, 10% to 15% seen once; the top ten hold roughly 3.4%. Material: PBMCs or a T cell subset sorted from them (not recorded which). Receptors were obtained from a man aged 18 to 29 who had mild COVID-19 (a few samples of this study predate the infection). Cell type and time point are not known.

The chain recombines TRBV20-1 with TRBJ1-6, with TRBD1 identical over 9 bases. Germline V gene lookup returns CDR1 DFQATT and CDR2 SNEGSKA (reference sequence). The CDR3 runs to 13 residues. The J segment lost 10 bases and the V segment lost 6 bases, leaving 7 bases of the junction unmatched. The CDR3 protein is CSAEQGAGSPLHF. CDR3 bases: TGCAGTGCGGAACAGGGGGCCGGGTCACCCCTCCACTTT.

This clonotype was detected a few times. V gene TRBV5-6 combines with J gene TRBJ2-5, with a possible D match to TRBD2 (7 bases). Germline V lookup: CDR1 SGHDT, CDR2 YYEEEE. V was trimmed by 2 bases and J by 2 bases, leaving 13 bases between them. The CDR3 covers 15 residues. The DNA of the CDR3 is TGTGCCAGCAGCTTATCGGCGGGGGCGCAAGAGACCCAGTACTTC. This gives the protein CASSLSAGAQETQYF.